Listed here are 31 T cell receptor beta chains from one sample, sequenced in a study of T-cell memory formation after mild COVID-19. TCRdb re-analysed the 5' RACE reads in MiXCR, keeping a single row per CDR3 protein. The sample lists 240,000 or so distinct CDR3 sequences, roughly a tenth occurring once. Material for sequencing was PBMCs or a T cell subset sorted from them (not recorded which). The receptor set was obtained from a man aged 18 to 35 who had mild COVID-19 (a few samples of this study predate the infection). Cell type and time point are not known.

V usage is TRBV6-5 and J usage is TRBJ2-1; 10 bases align to TRBD2. V shed 2 bases, J shed 10 bases, and the junction held 2 bases outside the gene matches. Germline-derived CDR1 and CDR2 are MNHEY and SVGAGI. The CDR3 consists of 13 residues. The CDR3 sequence: CASSYLSGGEQFF. CDR3 DNA sequence: TGTGCCAGCAGTTACCTTAGCGGGGGGGAGCAGTTCTTC.

This clonotype was detected many times. V gene TRBV7-9 combines with J gene TRBJ1-2; D may be TRBD1 (5 bases). V was clipped by 5 bases and J by 7 bases, with 8 bases between them. The germline V gene has CDR1 SEHNR and CDR2 FQNEAQ (reference sequence). The CDR3 spans 11 residues. The CDR3 spells CASSPGFGYTF. CDR3 coding DNA: TGTGCCAGCAGCCCAGGGTTTGGCTACACCTTC.

This clonotype was seen a few times. The V call is TRBV4-1, the J call TRBJ1-6, with D perhaps matching TRBD1 (6 bases). The V gene's germline CDR1 is MGHRA and CDR2 YSYEKL. The CDR3 spans 15 residues. V lost 3 bases and J 9 bases, leaving 15 bases between the germline ends. For the CDR3, the DNA is TGCGCCAGCAGCCAGAGATACACGACAGGTTCACCCCTCCACTTT. It encodes CASSQRYTTGSPLHF.

CDR3 sequence: CASSHNRVSGEQYF. CDR3 in DNA: TGCGCCAGCAGCCACAACAGGGTTTCAGGCGAGCAGTACTTC. The V gene is TRBV4-3, the J gene TRBJ2-7, with D maybe TRBD1 (6 bases). The CDR3 extends over 14 amino acids. CDR1 is LGHNA, CDR2 YSLEER, per germline. V lost 3 bases and J lost 6, with 15 bases in between.

This clonotype was detected only a few times. The chain uses TRBV20-1 and TRBJ2-5; perhaps TRBD1 as D (6 bases). The ends were cut back, 6 bases at V and 4 bases at J, with 15 bases in the middle. This CDR3 comprises 13 residues. Germline CDR1 DFQATT, CDR2 SNEGSKA (reference sequence). The CDR3 sequence: CSAPGVGAETQYF. Here the CDR3 DNA reads TGCAGTGCCCCTGGGGTGGGGGCAGAGACCCAGTACTTC.

The rearrangement uses TRBV7-8 and TRBJ2-5, with 9 bases aligning to TRBD2. After removal of 2 bases from V and 5 bases from J, the junction contained 6 bases not matched to a gene. Germline CDR1 SGHVS, CDR2 FQNEAQ. The CDR3 contains 15 residues. Written as DNA, the CDR3 is TGTGCCAGCAGCTTACGTAGCGGGGGTCGGGAGACCCAGTACTTC. Protein product: CASSLRSGGRETQYF.

The chain carries TRBV14 and TRBJ2-6; D is perhaps TRBD2 (5 bases). CDR1 and CDR2 (germline): SGHDN, FVKESK. CDR3 length: 17 amino acids. V was shortened by 4 bases and J by 2 bases, with 15 bases between the two germline ends. The CDR3 bases are TGTGCCAGCAGCCGACTGGGAGTGCCTACTGGGGCCAACGTCCTGACTTTC. Its protein product is CASSRLGVPTGANVLTF.

The chain recombines TRBV4-2 with TRBJ2-4; either TRBD1 or TRBD2 may supply D (6 bases each). The CDR3 has 14 residues. V lost 4 bases and J lost 9, with 16 bases in between. Germline V gives CDR1 LGHNA, CDR2 YNFKEQ. CDR3: CASSPGGRVGIQYF. Written as DNA, the CDR3 is TGTGCCAGCAGCCCCGGGGGCAGGGTTGGCATTCAGTACTTC.

The V call is TRBV6-2 or TRBV6-3, the J call TRBJ2-7, with D unresolved. Trimming pared 7 bases from V and 2 bases from J, leaving 15 bases between. Germline lookup yields CDR1 MNHEY and CDR2 SVGEGT. CDR3 size: 14 residues. The CDR3 bases are TGTGCCAGCAATGGTCTATTAAAACCCTACGAGCAGTACGTC. Protein product: CASNGLLKPYEQYV.

This clonotype occurred many times. CDR3 sequence: CASSSPGGELFF. As DNA, the CDR3 is TGTGCCAGCAGTTCTCCCGGCGGGGAGCTGTTTTTT. V usage is TRBV12-3 or TRBV12-4 and J usage is TRBJ2-2; no firm D call. With 4 bases removed from V and 7 bases from J, the gap between germline ends came to 7 bases. CDR3 size: 12 residues.

The chain carries TRBV19 and TRBJ2-4; D unclear. V lost 6 bases and J lost 0, with 12 bases in between. CDR1 and CDR2 (germline): LNHDA, SQIVND (reference sequence). This CDR3 is 15 amino acids long. The DNA for the CDR3 is TGTGCCAGTAGCCTCCCAGGAGAAGCCAAAAACATTCAGTACTTC. As protein: CASSLPGEAKNIQYF.

This clonotype was detected only a few times. The J gene is TRBJ1-6, the V gene TRBV7-2; 8 nucleotides match TRBD1. The CDR3 covers 16 residues. V was clipped by 7 bases and J by 9 bases; unmatched bases: 14. Germline CDR1 SGHTA, CDR2 FQGNSA. The CDR3 is CASTSNSDRVSSPLHF. The CDR3 DNA follows: TGTGCCAGCACCTCTAACTCGGACAGGGTGTCTTCACCCCTCCACTTT. The variable domain in full, with the rest retrieved from reference TRBV7-2 and TRBJ1-6, is GAGVSQSPSNKVTEKGKDVELRCDPISGHTALYWYRQSLGQGLEFLIYFQGNSAPDKSGLPSDRFSAERTGGSVSTLTIQRTQQEDSAVYLCASTSNSDRVSSPLHFGNGTRLTVT.

The chain is built from TRBV6-6 and TRBJ2-5; D unclear. Trimming shortened V by 0 bases and J by 3 bases, and 11 bases separated the two germline ends. Germline V gene lookup returns CDR1 MNHNY and CDR2 SVGAGI (reference sequence). The CDR3 length is 15 residues. CDR3 DNA sequence: TGTGCCAGCAGTTACTCGGTGCACACTAAAGAGACCCAGTACTTC. Translated: CASSYSVHTKETQYF.

This clonotype was detected a few times. The CDR3, as DNA: TGTGCCAGCAGACTCGGCGCCGGGTACAATCAGCCCCAGCATTTT. Residues: CASRLGAGYNQPQHF. The genes are TRBV6-5 and TRBJ1-5; D is ambiguous. The CDR3 sequence is 15 residues long. Trimming left V 6 bases short and J 3 bases short, with 15 bases between. Germline V gives CDR1 MNHEY, CDR2 SVGAGI.

The sample holds a few counts of this clonotype. The rearrangement joins TRBV7-2 to TRBJ1-4; a possible D gene is TRBD1 (5 bases). This CDR3 region has 15 residues. Germline values: CDR1 SGHTA, CDR2 FQGNSA. With 4 bases removed from V and 7 bases from J, the gap between germline ends came to 16 bases. The CDR3 reads CASSSRGTDIEKLFF. CDR3 in DNA: TGTGCCAGCAGCTCTCGAGGGACTGATATTGAAAAACTGTTTTTT.

This clonotype was picked up many times. The rearrangement uses TRBV7-9 and TRBJ2-3; D remains unclear. V gave up 0 bases and J gave up 2 bases, with 6 bases separating them. Germline V gives CDR1 SEHNR, CDR2 FQNEAQ (reference sequence). This CDR3 is built from 14 residues. The CDR3 DNA reads as TGTGCCAGCAGCTTAGCGGTAAACACAGATACGCAGTATTTT. Translated, it gives CASSLAVNTDTQYF.

The rearrangement links TRBV12-3 or TRBV12-4 to TRBJ2-2, with D perhaps matching TRBD1 (6 bases). Trimming left V 5 bases short and J 4 bases short, with 11 bases between. The CDR3 covers 14 residues. This chain's CDR3 is CASSNRDGTGELFF. The CDR3 bases are TGTGCCAGCAGTAACAGGGACGGCACCGGGGAGCTGTTTTTT.

The CDR3 bases are TGTGCCAGCAGAGAGCAGAGCAATCAGCCCCAGCATTTT. It translates to CASREQSNQPQHF. The rearrangement links TRBV6-1 to TRBJ1-5; D gene ambiguous. The CDR3 totals 13 residues. Trimming left V 6 bases short and J 1 base short, with 7 bases between. Germline assignment: CDR1 MNHNS and CDR2 SASEGT.

The chain's CDR3 is CASSYWDFRSSYNEQFF. As DNA, the CDR3 is TGTGCCAGCAGTTACTGGGACTTTAGATCCTCCTACAATGAGCAGTTCTTC. The chain uses TRBV6-2 or TRBV6-3 and TRBJ2-1, with D tentatively TRBD2 (6 bases). Germline-derived CDR1 and CDR2 are MNHEY and SVGEGT. The CDR3 contains 17 residues. Trimming pared 1 base from V and 0 bases from J, leaving 13 bases between.

This clonotype was seen only a few times. The gene calls are TRBV7-2 and TRBJ2-3; the D is unclear. The CDR3 extends over 15 amino acids. Trimming stripped 1 base from V and 0 bases from J, with 8 bases between. CDR1 is SGHTA and CDR2 is FQGNSA in the germline V gene. CDR3 sequence: CASSLGYPSTDTQYF. For the CDR3, the DNA is TGTGCCAGCAGCTTAGGATACCCTAGCACAGATACGCAGTATTTT.

The chain links TRBV6-5 to TRBJ1-2; 7 bases agree with TRBD1. Germline loops: CDR1 MNHEY, CDR2 SVGAGI. The CDR3 loop spans 12 amino acids. The V segment lost 8 bases and the J segment 4 bases; nucleotides outside the gene matches: 4. CDR3 DNA: TGTGCCAGCGGCCGGGACAGCTATGGCTACACCTTC. It translates to CASGRDSYGYTF.

There are many counts of this clonotype. The chain has TRBV5-4 and TRBJ2-2; 9 bases align to TRBD1. Germline assignment: CDR1 SGHNT and CDR2 YYREEE (reference sequence). The CDR3 sequence is 15 residues long. The ends lost 5 bases at V and 4 bases at J; junction bases unmatched: 6. CDR3 sequence (DNA): TGTGCCAGCAGTTCGGACAGGGGTGGCACCGGGGAGCTGTTTTTT. It yields the protein CASSSDRGGTGELFF.

Many counts were recorded for this clonotype. This sequence joins TRBV4-3 and TRBJ2-5, with D perhaps given as TRBD1 or TRBD2 (5 bases each). CDR1 is LGHNA and CDR2 is YSLEER in the germline V gene. Trimming took off 4 bases at V and 4 bases at J, with 7 bases between the two ends. CDR3 length equals 12 residues. The CDR3 region is CASSRDGETQYF. DNA of the CDR3: TGCGCCAGCAGCCGGGACGGAGAGACCCAGTACTTC.

This clonotype has more than one count but fewer than ten. The rearrangement uses TRBV7-2 and TRBJ2-1, with 14 bases that match TRBD2. This CDR3 comprises 18 residues. Germline CDR1 and CDR2: SGHTA and FQGNSA. V trimming: 5 bases; J trimming: 8 bases; junction bases outside the gene matches: 14. In DNA form, the CDR3 reads TGTGCCAGCAGCCACCCCGCGGGACTAGCGGGGGAGTCTCATGAGCAGTTCTTC. Its protein is CASSHPAGLAGESHEQFF.

In its sample, this clonotype was seen many times. The V call is TRBV7-2, the J call TRBJ2-3; no clear D. Germline loops: CDR1 SGHTA, CDR2 FQGNSA. V was trimmed by 2 bases and J by 8 bases, leaving 17 bases between them. The CDR3 is made up of 15 amino acids. For the CDR3, the DNA is TGTGCCAGCAGCTTATTGGCAGGCACTGATGGTACGCAGTATTTT. Its protein product is CASSLLAGTDGTQYF.

V gene TRBV20-1 combines with J gene TRBJ2-5; D uncertain. Trimming left V 5 bases short and J 4 bases short, with 14 bases between. CDR3 size: 13 residues. CDR1 is DFQATT and CDR2 is SNEGSKA in the germline V gene (reference sequence). The CDR3 region has the DNA TGCAGTGCTCTCCGAGGTTACCGAGAGACCCAGTACTTC. Protein: CSALRGYRETQYF.

This clonotype was counted many times. The DNA of the CDR3 is TGCGCCAGCAAGCCGGGGGCTCAGGAAAACATTCAGTACTTC. Amino acids: CASKPGAQENIQYF. This rearrangement joins TRBV5-1 to TRBJ2-4; D tentatively reads TRBD1 or TRBD2 (6 bases each). The CDR3 is 14 amino acids. Germline assignment: CDR1 SGHRS and CDR2 YFSETQ. V was shortened by 6 bases and J by 5 bases, with 15 bases between the two germline ends.

This clonotype was picked up a small number of times. The rearrangement links TRBV5-1 to TRBJ1-6; D not resolved. With 0 bases removed from V and 8 bases from J, the gap between germline ends came to 12 bases. Per germline, CDR1 SGHRS and CDR2 YFSETQ. The CDR3 sequence is 15 residues long. The CDR3 protein is CASSLAASRDSPLHF. CDR3 nucleotides: TGCGCCAGCAGCTTGGCCGCATCACGCGATTCACCCCTCCACTTT.

V usage is TRBV7-2 and J usage is TRBJ2-7; 7 nucleotides line up with TRBD1. Germline lookup yields CDR1 SGHTA and CDR2 FQGNSA. The CDR3 consists of 13 residues. Unmatched junction bases numbered 9, after V lost 4 bases and J lost 9 bases. The CDR3 loop is CASSSVGQMGQYF. In DNA, the CDR3 is TGTGCCAGCAGCTCGGTGGGACAGATGGGGCAGTACTTC.

The J gene is TRBJ2-7, the V gene TRBV20-1; D not certain. The V end was cut by 1 base, the J end by 4 bases, with 11 bases between. The CDR3 has 13 amino acids. Per germline, CDR1 DFQATT and CDR2 SNEGSKA (reference sequence). The CDR3 DNA sequence: TGCAGTGCTAGAGGCCAGAGAGATTACGAGCAGTACGTC. Its translation is CSARGQRDYEQYV.

J is TRBJ2-1 and V is TRBV7-9, with a weak D call TRBD2 (6 bases). The CDR3 is 13 amino acids. V was cut by 6 bases and J by 9 bases, with 15 bases left in between. Germline V gene sequence: CDR1 SEHNR, CDR2 FQNEAQ (reference sequence). CDR3 DNA: TGTGCCAGCAGTCCTCCCGGGAGTTTTGAGCAGTTCTTC. Translating it yields CASSPPGSFEQFF.